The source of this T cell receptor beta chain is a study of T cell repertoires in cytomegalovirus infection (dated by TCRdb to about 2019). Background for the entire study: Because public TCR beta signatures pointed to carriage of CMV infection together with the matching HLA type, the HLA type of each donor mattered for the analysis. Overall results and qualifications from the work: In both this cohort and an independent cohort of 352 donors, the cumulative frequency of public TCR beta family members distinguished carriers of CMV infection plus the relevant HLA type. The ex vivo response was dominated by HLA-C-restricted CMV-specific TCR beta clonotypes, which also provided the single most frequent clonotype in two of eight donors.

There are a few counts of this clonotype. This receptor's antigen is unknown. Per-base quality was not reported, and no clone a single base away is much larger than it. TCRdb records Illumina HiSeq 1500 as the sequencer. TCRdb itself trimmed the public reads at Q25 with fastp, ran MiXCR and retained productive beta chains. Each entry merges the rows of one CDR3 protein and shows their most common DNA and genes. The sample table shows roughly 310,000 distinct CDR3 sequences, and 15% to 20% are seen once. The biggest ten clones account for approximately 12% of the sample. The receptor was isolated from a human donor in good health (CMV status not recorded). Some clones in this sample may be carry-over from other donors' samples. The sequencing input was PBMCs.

The CDR3 protein sequence reads: CSAREDSLTEAFF. The nucleotides read TGCAGTGCTAGAGAAGACAGTCTTACTGAAGCTTTCTTT. The chain is made from TRBV20-1 and TRBJ1-1; TRBD1 is a weak D gene call, 5 bases matching. The germline V gene (reference sequence) gives CDR1 as DFQATT and CDR2 as SNEGSKA. The CDR3 sequence holds 13 residues, the cysteine and phenylalanine included. The retained sequence is limited to the CDR3, 39 bases, with the frame set at the first base. V is clipped by 0 bases and J by 5 bases, and the sequence between their germline boundaries is 10 bases long.